The 22 T cell receptor beta chains given below trace back to one sample, sequenced in a study of T-cell reconstitution after alpha-beta-depleted transplantation in children. Using unique molecular identifiers, the investigators prepared the TCRbeta library. TCRdb fed the PCR reads into MiXCR, producing one record per CDR3 protein. The table shows under 35,000 distinct CDR3 sequences, with under 8% occurring only once. The source material was PBMCs, mostly from graft donor cells, sampled 180 days after TCRalphabeta/CD19-depleted stem cell transplant. The receptors derive from a male patient younger than 18 who had a stem cell transplant for acute myeloid leukemia, so the T cells may come from the graft donor.

This clonotype was counted ten times or more. The chain is built from TRBV7-8 and TRBJ1-1; no reliable D call. CDR3 size: 13 residues. Germline V gene data show CDR1 as SGHVS and CDR2 as FQNEAQ. Trimming shortened V by 7 bases and J by 1 base, and 10 bases separated the two germline ends. CDR3 DNA: TGTGCCAGCAACGTTGCAGCGAACACTGAAGCTTTCTTT. As protein: CASNVAANTEAFF.

This clonotype was observed many times. This chain joins TRBV20-1 and TRBJ1-4; D call uncertain. Germline lookup yields CDR1 DFQATT and CDR2 SNEGSKA (reference sequence). The CDR3 loop spans 13 amino acids. V shed 1 base and J shed 4 bases, with 7 bases lying between them. As DNA, the CDR3 is TGCAGTGCTAGAGGGATTGGTAATGAAAAACTGTTTTTT. Translated, it gives CSARGIGNEKLFF.

In this sample, this clonotype turned up many times. The chain couples TRBV20-1 to TRBJ2-1; 8 bases align to TRBD2. The junction had 4 bases not matched to a gene; V was cut back by 2 bases and J by 7 bases. Germline loops: CDR1 DFQATT, CDR2 SNEGSKA (reference sequence). The CDR3 totals 13 residues. CDR3: CSARLAGWNEQFF. The CDR3 bases are TGCAGTGCTAGACTAGCGGGTTGGAATGAGCAGTTCTTC.

The table lists this clonotype with many counts. The chain has TRBV6-5 and TRBJ2-2; 7 nucleotides align to TRBD2. Germline V gene sequence: CDR1 MNHEY, CDR2 SVGAGI. V gave up 5 bases and J gave up 7 bases; unmatched junction bases: 4. This CDR3 contains 13 residues. The CDR3 loop is CASSRGVSGELFF. The CDR3 region has the DNA TGTGCCAGCAGTCGGGGGGTGAGCGGGGAGCTGTTTTTT.

This clonotype was recorded at least ten times. The rearrangement links TRBV3-1 to TRBJ1-2; D is undetermined. Deletions cut 0 bases from V and 9 bases from J, with 14 bases between. The CDR3 has 14 residues. The germline V gene encodes CDR1 LGHDT and CDR2 YNNKEL (reference sequence). Here the CDR3 reads CASSQDFPGRSYTF. CDR3 coding DNA: TGTGCCAGCAGCCAAGATTTCCCGGGTCGAAGCTACACCTTC.

This clonotype was recorded at least ten times. This chain connects TRBV28 to TRBJ2-6; D is unclear. The germline V gene has CDR1 MDHEN and CDR2 SYDVKM. Trimming removed 3 bases at V and 0 bases at J, with 12 bases between. The CDR3 loop spans 17 amino acids. CDR3 sequence (DNA): TGTGCCAGCAGTTTTTCCACCGCGCTCTCTGGGGCCAACGTCCTGACTTTC. Its translation is CASSFSTALSGANVLTF.

Many counts were recorded for this clonotype. The chain carries TRBV7-9 and TRBJ1-1; a possible D gene is TRBD1 (5 bases). The V gene lost 3 bases and the J gene lost 2 bases, with 16 bases spanning the gap. Germline values: CDR1 SEHNR, CDR2 FQNEAQ (reference sequence). The CDR3 consists of 16 residues. CDR3 DNA: TGTGCCAGCAGCTTCACGGGGGTGCGCGTAAACACTGAAGCTTTCTTT. Amino acid sequence: CASSFTGVRVNTEAFF.

This clonotype was picked up many times. The DNA of the CDR3 is TGTGCCAGCAGCTTACTAGCGGGAGGTTACGAGCAGTACTTC. It yields the protein CASSLLAGGYEQYF. The chain joins TRBV7-9 to TRBJ2-7, with TRBD2 identical over 11 bases. The germline gives CDR1 SEHNR, CDR2 FQNEAQ (reference sequence). This CDR3 has 14 residues. V shed 2 bases and J 4 bases; nucleotides not matched to a gene: 1. Full variable domain (remainder filled in from reference TRBV7-9 and TRBJ2-7): DTGVSQNPRHKITKRGQNVTFRCDPISEHNRLYWYRQTLGQGPEFLTYFQNEAQLEKSRLLSDRFSAERPKGSFSTLEIQRTEQGDSAMYLCASSLLAGGYEQYFGPGTRLTVT.

This clonotype was found once. The CDR3: CARGLAGRVEQFF. For the CDR3, the DNA is TGTGCCAGGGGCTTGGCGGGGAGGGTTGAGCAGTTCTTC. This chain connects TRBV5-3 to TRBJ2-1; 7 bases are a match to TRBD2. TRBV5-3 is given ORF status, its function remaining uncertain. The J segment lost 9 bases and the V segment lost 8 bases, leaving 11 bases of the junction unmatched. The CDR3 loop spans 13 amino acids.

By share, this clonotype ranks as medium-sized. The chain joins TRBV4-1 to TRBJ1-1; no firm D call. The CDR3 extends over 16 amino acids. V shed 1 base and J shed 6 bases, with 18 bases lying between them. Germline values: CDR1 MGHRA, CDR2 YSYEKL. CDR3 region: CASSQGPQPSSPEAFF. The CDR3 DNA reads as TGCGCCAGCAGCCAAGGTCCACAGCCAAGTTCGCCTGAAGCTTTCTTT.

This clonotype was recorded at least ten times. This sequence joins TRBV5-1 and TRBJ1-2; no clear D gene. Trimming pared 4 bases from V and 8 bases from J, leaving 21 bases between. Germline V CDR1 and CDR2: SGHRS, YFSETQ. The CDR3 spans 15 residues. This chain's CDR3 is CASSKAGDREGGYTF. The CDR3 region has the DNA TGCGCCAGCAGCAAAGCAGGCGATCGCGAGGGAGGCTACACCTTC.

This clonotype was picked up many times. The chain is built from TRBV7-2 and TRBJ1-2, with 8 bases matching TRBD1. V lost 1 base and J lost 3; bases outside the gene matches: 7. This CDR3 is built from 16 residues. Germline V lookup: CDR1 SGHTA, CDR2 FQGNSA. Here the CDR3 DNA reads TGTGCCAGCAGCTTAGTGGGTCAGACAGGGGACTATGGCTACACCTTC. Translating it yields CASSLVGQTGDYGYTF.

This clonotype was counted ten times or more. This chain links TRBV29-1 with TRBJ1-5; 9 bases fit TRBD1. J lost 6 bases, V lost 6 bases, and 6 bases had no gene match. Germline CDR1 reads SQVTM; CDR2 reads ANQGSEA. The CDR3 is 13 residues long. In DNA form, the CDR3 reads TGCAGCGTGGCGGACAGGGGCGGTCAGCCCCAGCATTTT. It codes for CSVADRGGQPQHF.

This clonotype is medium-sized within its sample. The chain joins TRBV4-2 to TRBJ2-6; no firm D call. V lost 1 base, J lost 0 bases, and 10 bases lay in between. CDR3 length equals 17 residues. CDR1 is LGHNA, CDR2 YNFKEQ, per germline. The CDR3 nucleotides are TGTGCCAGCAGCCAAGGACCCGTCTCCTCTGGGGCCAACGTCCTGACTTTC. It translates to CASSQGPVSSGANVLTF.

The CDR3 region has the DNA TGTGCCAGCAGTCCCGCGGGGCCTGGAAACACCATATATTTT. Its translation: CASSPAGPGNTIYF. The chain recombines TRBV6-1 with TRBJ1-3; weak D call: TRBD1 (5 bases). The V gene's germline CDR1 is MNHNS and CDR2 SASEGT. V dropped 5 bases and J dropped 2 bases, with 10 bases sitting between them. The CDR3 totals 14 residues.

By sample fraction, this clonotype is medium-sized. CDR3 in DNA: TGTGCCAGCAGCCAAGACGGGGGACAGGAAACCGGGGAGCTGTTTTTT. Encoded protein: CASSQDGGQETGELFF. J is TRBJ2-2 and V is TRBV4-2; 8 bases match TRBD1. In germline, CDR1 is LGHNA, CDR2 YNFKEQ. This CDR3 comprises 16 residues. J lost 5 bases, V lost 0 bases, and 5 bases had no gene match.

This clonotype was seen ten or more times. The genes are TRBV2 and TRBJ1-6; 7 positions match TRBD1. Per the germline V gene, CDR1 is SNHLY and CDR2 is FYNNEI. CDR3 length: 15 amino acids. Losses at the gene ends were 5 bases for V and 6 bases for J; bases not matched to a gene: 7. The CDR3: CASSWGGTANSPLHF. The CDR3 bases are TGTGCCAGCAGTTGGGGGGGGACAGCTAATTCACCCCTCCACTTT. The entire variable domain, with the rest obtained from reference TRBV2 and TRBJ1-6, is as follows: EPEVTQTPSHQVTQMGQEVILRCVPISNHLYFYWYRQILGQKVEFLVSFYNNEISEKSEIFDDQFSVERPDGSNFTLKIRSTKLEDSAMYFCASSWGGTANSPLHFGNGTRLTVT.

This clonotype showed up many times. The chain joins TRBV5-1 to TRBJ1-4, with D perhaps TRBD1 (5 bases). CDR3 length: 11 residues. V gave up 3 bases and J gave up 8 bases, with 5 bases separating them. Germline V CDR1 and CDR2: SGHRS, YFSETQ. The CDR3 protein is CASSSGEKLFF. The CDR3 DNA is TGCGCCAGCAGCTCAGGGGAAAAACTGTTTTTT. Complete variable domain (other parts from reference TRBV5-1 and TRBJ1-4): KAGVTQTPRYLIKTRGQQVTLSCSPISGHRSVSWYQQTPGQGLQFLFEYFSETQRNKGNFPGRFSGRQFSNSRSEMNVSTLELGDSALYLCASSSGEKLFFGSGTQLSVL.

This clonotype was counted many times. This rearrangement joins TRBV6-2 or TRBV6-3 to TRBJ2-1, with 7 positions matching TRBD2. Germline V gives CDR1 MNHEY, CDR2 SVGEGT. The CDR3 spans 14 residues. The junction had 4 bases not matched to a gene; V was cut back by 7 bases and J by 1 base. CDR3 loop: CASKASGSYNEQFF. In nucleotides, the CDR3 is TGTGCCAGCAAGGCTAGCGGATCCTACAATGAGCAGTTCTTC.

The chain links TRBV6-6 to TRBJ2-7; TRBD2 might be the D (6 bases). The CDR3 runs 12 residues. The germline V gene has CDR1 MNHNY and CDR2 SVGAGI (reference sequence). Trimming pared 6 bases from V and 7 bases from J, leaving 13 bases between. The CDR3 loop is CASSPAAGEQYF. The CDR3 nucleotides are TGTGCCAGCAGCCCGGCGGCGGGAGAGCAGTACTTC.

This clonotype was seen at least ten times. J is TRBJ1-1 and V is TRBV6-2 or TRBV6-3; D gene ambiguous. With 0 bases removed from V and 8 bases from J, the gap between germline ends came to 10 bases. Germline values: CDR1 MNHEY, CDR2 SVGEGT. The CDR3 covers 13 residues. The CDR3 bases are TGTGCCAGCAGTTACTCGTCGAGAACAGAAGCTTTCTTT. Its protein product is CASSYSSRTEAFF.

This clonotype showed up many times. The rearrangement uses TRBV6-6 and TRBJ1-2; possibly TRBD1 for D (5 bases). Trimming cost V 10 bases and J 1 base, with 10 bases left between them. The CDR3 has 12 residues. CDR1 MNHNY and CDR2 SVGAGI come from the germline V gene (reference sequence). The CDR3 DNA reads TGTGCCAACTGGGACTTTAACTATGGCTACACCTTC. It yields the protein CANWDFNYGYTF.